This TCR beta chain appears in the sequencing data of a study of T cells in Graves' hyperthyroidism and ophthalmopathy. Study as a whole: Peripheral blood was taken when the disease was first diagnosed, before any treatment began. Whole-study results and caveats: The blood repertoire included most of the expanded thyroid clonotypes above 0.001.

The V segment lost 7 bases and the J segment 5 bases; nucleotides outside the gene matches: 12. This CDR3 is built from 16 residues. Germline-derived CDR1 and CDR2 are MNHEY and SVGAGI. RNA transcripts provided the source from which TCR beta CDR3 regions were amplified. First-round RT-PCR with HTBI primers amplified the TCR CDR3 region. A single record per CDR3 protein comes from TCRdb applying MiXCR to the multiplex PCR reads. Among some 400,000 distinct CDR3 sequences, about a fifth were seen once, and the ten largest hold 3.7%. Only a few counts were recorded for this clonotype. Its target is not known.

This rearrangement joins TRBV6-5 to TRBJ2-2; TRBD2 aligns across 8 bases. The clonotype was recovered from a woman in her late teens or twenties with Graves' hyperthyroidism. What was sequenced was blood. CDR3 nucleotides: TGTGCCAGCATTAGGGGTGGCGGGGGGACGACCGGGGAGCTGTTTTTT. Translated: CASIRGGGGTTGELFF.